The clone carrying this TCR beta chain was seen ten or more times. As yet, its antigen is unknown. The sample belongs to a study of human T cells and chemical hapten exposure. Study-wide background: Investigators sensitized about 2 cm by about 2 cm of upper inner arm skin with 2% DPC.

Between the trimmed V and J ends, which lost 4 bases and 8 bases, there was a span of 10 bases. CDR1 MDHEN and CDR2 SYDVKM come from the germline V gene. The CDR3 consists of 12 residues. MiXCR, applied by TCRdb to the RACE reads, yields one record per CDR3 protein. The sample includes over 65,000 distinct CDR3 sequences, over 8.5% of them seen just once. Whole-study findings and limits: No shift was seen in TCRs above 1 in 1000 frequency with DPC sensitization.

Time point given: patch test 3, about 24 weeks after DPC sensitization. Treatment of the sample: therapeutic diphenylcyclopropenone sensitization with weekly scalp DPC. The receptor was isolated from a woman between 45 and 65 years old with alopecia areata. Some clones in this sample may be carry-over from other donors' samples. Sequenced here: whole blood, sampled in connection with sensitization to the hapten diphenylcyclopropenone (DPC). The chain uses TRBV28 and TRBJ2-3, with D tentatively TRBD1 (6 bases). The CDR3 DNA follows: TGTGCCAGCAGTTACAGGGCAGGTACGCAGTATTTT. Translating gives CASSYRAGTQYF.